What follows are 16 T cell receptor beta chains derived from one specimen sequenced in a study of response to subunit inactivated influenza vaccine. From the RT-PCR reads, TCRdb called clonotypes with MiXCR, one entry per CDR3 protein. In the table there are 500,000 or so distinct CDR3 sequences, 16% of which are singletons. The sequences come from CD4+ T cells sorted from PBMCs, collected around 25 months after vaccination. All receptors come from a man between 50 and 69 years old who received an inactivated influenza vaccine.

This clonotype was detected a few times. The chain has TRBV12-3 or TRBV12-4 and TRBJ2-1, with TRBD2 identical over 8 bases. The CDR3 consists of 15 residues. V lost 7 bases, J lost 6 bases, and 11 bases stayed unmatched. CDR3 residues: CASILAGGVRNEQFF. The CDR3 nucleotides are TGTGCCAGCATCCTAGCGGGTGGGGTACGCAATGAGCAGTTCTTC.

This chain connects TRBV5-5 to TRBJ1-5, with TRBD1 as a possible D gene (6 bases). The V gene lost 2 bases and the J gene lost 0 bases, with 12 bases spanning the gap. This CDR3 contains 16 residues. Germline assignment: CDR1 SGHKS and CDR2 YYEKEE (reference sequence). The DNA of the CDR3 is TGTGCCAGCAGCTTTGCCGCAGGGGATAGCAATCAGCCCCAGCATTTT. It encodes CASSFAAGDSNQPQHF.

This clonotype was seen only a few times. This rearrangement joins TRBV20-1 to TRBJ2-7; TRBD1 matches at 8 bases. V gave up 5 bases and J gave up 4 bases; unmatched junction bases: 7. The germline gives CDR1 DFQATT, CDR2 SNEGSKA (reference sequence). This CDR3 has 13 amino acids. The CDR3 DNA sequence: TGCAGTGCTGGAGGACAGGGTTCTTACGAGCAGTACTTC. This encodes CSAGGQGSYEQYF.

The CDR3 loop reads CASRRSETQYF. In DNA form, the CDR3 reads TGTGCCAGCAGACGTTCGGAGACCCAGTACTTC. This chain connects TRBV12-3 or TRBV12-4 to TRBJ2-5; D remains unclear. The CDR3 length is 11 residues. Deletions cut 6 bases from V and 5 bases from J, with 7 bases between.

This clonotype was seen at least ten times. This chain connects TRBV12-3 or TRBV12-4 to TRBJ1-1; D is ambiguous. The V end lost 1 base, the J end lost 5 bases, and 11 bases lay between the germline ends. The CDR3 runs to 14 residues. The CDR3 DNA reads as TGTGCCAGCAGTTTAGGCCCGGGCGATACTGAAGCTTTCTTT. Amino acids: CASSLGPGDTEAFF.

The chain joins TRBV12-3 or TRBV12-4 to TRBJ2-3, with 8 bases matching TRBD2. Germline trimming cut 6 bases from V and 8 bases from J; bases unmatched to any gene: 4. This CDR3 has 12 amino acids. The CDR3 bases are TGTGCCAGCAGCCGGGAGGGCGCTACGCAGTATTTT. Amino acids: CASSREGATQYF.

The J gene is TRBJ1-5, the V gene TRBV10-3; D may be TRBD1 (5 bases). The CDR3 has 13 residues. The germline V gene encodes CDR1 ENHRY and CDR2 SYGVKD. V was trimmed by 5 bases and J by 9 bases, leaving 14 bases between them. CDR3 sequence: CAISQTPGGPQHF. CDR3 nucleotides: TGTGCCATCAGTCAAACACCCGGGGGGCCCCAGCATTTT.

The DNA of the CDR3 is TGCGCCAGCAGCTACCGGGGACTAGCGGGAAACAATGAGCAGTTCTTC. Its protein product is CASSYRGLAGNNEQFF. The chain links TRBV5-1 to TRBJ2-1; 13 bases agree with TRBD2. The CDR3 extends over 16 amino acids. CDR1 is SGHRS, CDR2 YFSETQ, per germline. V was pared by 3 bases and J by 5 bases, with 5 bases of the junction left unmatched.

This clonotype appeared a few times. The chain joins TRBV3-1 to TRBJ2-1; 10 bases fit TRBD2. Germline lookup yields CDR1 LGHDT and CDR2 YNNKEL (reference sequence). This CDR3 has 13 residues. With V trimmed by 1 base and J by 14 bases, 5 bases remained unmatched. The CDR3 protein is CASSQGLAGEEFF. Here the CDR3 DNA reads TGTGCCAGCAGCCAAGGCCTAGCGGGAGAGGAGTTCTTC.

This clonotype was observed at least ten times. The chain couples TRBV30 to TRBJ1-5; D might be TRBD1 (5 bases). CDR1 GTSNPN and CDR2 SVGIG come from the germline V gene (reference sequence). The CDR3 covers 14 residues. Trimming stripped 4 bases from V and 0 bases from J, with 10 bases between. The CDR3 nucleotides are TGTGCCTGGACTGGGACCGGTAGCAATCAGCCCCAGCATTTT. Translation: CAWTGTGSNQPQHF.

The genes are TRBV24-1 and TRBJ2-1; D ambiguous. This CDR3 region has 14 residues. V lost 3 bases to trimming and J lost 5 bases, with 10 bases between them. Germline V gives CDR1 KGHDR, CDR2 SFDVKD. CDR3: CATSDPSTNNEQFF. As DNA, the CDR3 is TGTGCCACCAGTGATCCTTCGACAAACAATGAGCAGTTCTTC.

This sequence joins TRBV10-3 and TRBJ1-2; no reliable D call. Trimming removed 4 bases at V and 6 bases at J, with 12 bases between. Per germline, CDR1 ENHRY and CDR2 SYGVKD. This CDR3 comprises 13 residues. The DNA for the CDR3 is TGTGCCATCAGTGGGTACGCTGGGCATGGCTACACCTTC. Translating it yields CAISGYAGHGYTF.

The chain links TRBV28 to TRBJ2-7, with D maybe TRBD2 (5 bases). Per the germline V gene, CDR1 is MDHEN and CDR2 is SYDVKM. V shed 7 bases and J shed 1 base, with 11 bases lying between them. The length of the CDR3 is 13 residues. The CDR3 sequence: CASTPPGSYEQYF. DNA of the CDR3: TGTGCCAGCACCCCTCCGGGGTCCTACGAGCAGTACTTC.

This clonotype has just a few counts. V and J are TRBV6-5 and TRBJ2-3; D may be TRBD1 or TRBD2 (6 bases each). V was pared by 4 bases and J by 0 bases, with 11 bases between. Germline V CDR1 and CDR2: MNHEY, SVGAGI. The CDR3 spans 15 residues. This chain's CDR3 is CASSSRGRSTDTQYF. CDR3 sequence (DNA): TGTGCCAGCAGTTCCCGGGGGCGTAGCACAGATACGCAGTATTTT.

The chain couples TRBV4-2 to TRBJ2-3, with TRBD1 matching 7 bases. The germline V gene has CDR1 LGHNA and CDR2 YNFKEQ. The CDR3 is 14 amino acids. V lost 4 bases and J lost 5; bases outside the gene matches: 6. CDR3 coding DNA: TGTGCCAGCAGCCCCCGACAGGGACAAGATACGCAGTATTTT. It specifies CASSPRQGQDTQYF.

V gene TRBV11-2 combines with J gene TRBJ2-4; possible D gene TRBD2, 6 bases. CDR3 length: 14 residues. V dropped 1 base and J dropped 8 bases, with 12 bases sitting between them. CDR1 and CDR2 from the germline V gene are SGHAT and FQNNGV. CDR3 coding DNA: TGTGCCAGCAGCTTAGGGGGGAGGTTTGACATTCAGTACTTC. This translates into CASSLGGRFDIQYF.